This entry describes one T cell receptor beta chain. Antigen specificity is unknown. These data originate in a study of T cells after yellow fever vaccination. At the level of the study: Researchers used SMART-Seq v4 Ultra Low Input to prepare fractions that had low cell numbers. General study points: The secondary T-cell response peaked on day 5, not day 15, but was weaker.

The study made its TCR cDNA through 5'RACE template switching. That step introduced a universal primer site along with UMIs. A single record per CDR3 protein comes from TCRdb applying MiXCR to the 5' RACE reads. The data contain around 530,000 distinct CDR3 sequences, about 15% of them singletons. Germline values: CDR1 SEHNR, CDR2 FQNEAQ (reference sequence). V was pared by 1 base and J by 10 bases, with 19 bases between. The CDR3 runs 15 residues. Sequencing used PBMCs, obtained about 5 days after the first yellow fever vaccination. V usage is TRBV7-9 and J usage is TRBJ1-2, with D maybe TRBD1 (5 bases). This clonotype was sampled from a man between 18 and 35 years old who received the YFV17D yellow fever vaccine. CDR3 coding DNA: TGTGCCAGCAGCTTAGTGGGTCCCGGGCAGGGTGTCTACACCTTC. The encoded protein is CASSLVGPGQGVYTF.